This T cell receptor (beta chain) was sequenced in a study of blood T cell repertoires in COVID-19. The CDR3 extends over 11 amino acids. The V and J ends lost 5 bases and 7 bases, in that order; junction bases with no gene match: 1. The data were produced by immunoSEQ multiplex PCR, yet TCRdb's version contains in-frame clones alone and is incomplete. Of over 150,000 clones listed, roughly 81% are singletons. The sample was peripheral blood. The genes are TRBV12-3 or TRBV12-4 and TRBJ1-1; 7 bases agree with TRBD1. The origin of this receptor is a woman in her sixties with COVID-19, enrolled during active disease. Here the CDR3 reads CASSPGGEAFF. The CDR3 region has the DNA TGTGCCAGCAGTCCAGGGGGTGAAGCTTTCTTT.